This section outlines one T cell receptor (beta chain) sequence together with its context. This clonotype was counted many times. Its antigen remains unidentified. Base qualities are not at hand, and no much larger clone is one base apart. TCR beta CDR3 regions were amplified from RNA transcripts. The first round of RT-PCR for the TCR CDR3 was performed with the HTBI primer set and the Qiagen OneStep RT-PCR kit. Libraries were constructed in a second round of multiplex PCR, after which size selection and purification were performed. Libraries were sequenced paired-end with 100 bp reads on an Illumina HiSeq2000. On the authors' methods: SOAPnuke was used to process the raw data, removing reads that contained adapters or uncalled bases, had a mean Phred below 15, or lacked an exact match to the constant primer or identifier. High-quality paired reads were merged using COPE v1.2.5, and each unique nucleotide sequence was defined as a clonotype. MiTCR v1.1 was used to align the clonotypes against IMGT TRBV, TRBD and TRBJ reference segments. The analysis included only V-J combinations with a frequency above 0.0001, which together covered more than 98% of the repertoires. The TCS score was defined as F50 (clonal expansion) divided by E x V (chaos), with BLOSUM62-based TCRdist calculated between CDR3 peptides within each V-J. Welch's t-statistics and random forest reduced just over 500 V-J features to around 14, which were used in a naive Bayes classifier (R e1071). TCRdb reprocessed the public reads (quality trimming at Q25 with fastp, clone calling with MiXCR) and kept in-frame beta chains. Every distinct CDR3 protein forms one entry, paired with its most common genes and DNA. These V and J calls rely on TCRdb rather than the paper's analysis. For this sample the table gives around 300,000 distinct CDR3 sequences, of which about an eighth were detected only once. The biggest ten clones account for about 8% of the sample.

This sample was taken from a study of T cells in Graves' hyperthyroidism and ophthalmopathy (dated by TCRdb to between 2018 and 2021). For the wider study: Peripheral blood samples were taken at initial diagnosis, before any treatment was given. For training and testing, the 100 or so patients in the discovery cohort were randomly divided in a 7:3 ratio. A discovery cohort of roughly 96 patients, roughly 45 with Graves' ophthalmopathy and more than 55 with stable Graves' hyperthyroidism, was used to find distinguishing TCR V-J signatures. Thyroid tissue and blood T-cell repertoires from six Graves' hyperthyroidism patients were also compared in the study. According to the paper, TCR Vbeta CDR3 sequencing was carried out on about 140 peripheral blood samples, which came from 40 to 45 ophthalmopathy, about 75 hyperthyroidism and about 17 progressor patients. Following sampling, methimazole starting at 30 mg daily was given to hyperthyroidism patients, and high-dose intravenous methylprednisolone was given to ophthalmopathy patients. Prospective prediction of ophthalmopathy was tested in an independent validation cohort consisting of 18 hyperthyroidism patients and around 17 patients who later progressed to ophthalmopathy. Paper-wide results and their limitations: In validation, the model predicted progression to ophthalmopathy with 55% to 71% sensitivity and roughly 72% specificity, a median of approximately 6.7 months before onset. Most expanded thyroid clonotypes (frequency above 0.001) were also found in blood, which suggests that blood repertoires may mirror thyroid immune responses. Sample size was not statistically predetermined, and blinding of investigators to group allocation was not performed. A 13 V-J signature model separated ophthalmopathy from stable hyperthyroidism, with 87.88% sensitivity and roughly 84% specificity in cross-validation and 80%/75% in testing.

V is cut by 3 bases and J by 1 base, and the space between the germline ends is 13 bases. CDR1 and CDR2 (ENHRY, SYGVKD) derive from the germline V gene. Including the terminal cysteine and phenylalanine, the CDR3 comprises 15 residues. Of all the DNA, just the CDR3 is kept, 45 bases in frame from base 1. The hyperthyroidism patients were between 18 and 65 years old and newly diagnosed, with a disease duration of less than 2 months. Patients with uncontrolled infections, other autoimmune diseases, pregnancy or lactation were excluded. Clinical symptoms, serum thyroxine and TRAb, thyroid ultrasound, and orbital computed tomography formed the basis for the diagnoses. Blood from progressor patients was drawn when they were first diagnosed with hyperthyroidism, before any ophthalmopathy symptoms appeared. PBMCs were separated from 8 to 10 ml of fresh peripheral blood using Ficoll-Paque density gradient centrifugation. Progressor patients were first diagnosed with Graves' hyperthyroidism and then developed ophthalmopathy during follow-up. Trizol reagent was used to extract total RNA, and RNA quality was then checked on an Agilent 2100 Bioanalyzer.

The V and J segments used are TRBV10-3 and TRBJ2-7; D gene: possibly TRBD1, on 6 matching bases. The sample was blood. The TCR was taken from a woman aged 25 to 39 with Graves' hyperthyroidism that later progressed to Graves' ophthalmopathy. The CDR3 reads as follows: CAISDPGTPSYEQYF. The nucleotide sequence is TGTGCCATCAGTGACCCCGGGACACCTTCCTACGAGCAGTACTTC.